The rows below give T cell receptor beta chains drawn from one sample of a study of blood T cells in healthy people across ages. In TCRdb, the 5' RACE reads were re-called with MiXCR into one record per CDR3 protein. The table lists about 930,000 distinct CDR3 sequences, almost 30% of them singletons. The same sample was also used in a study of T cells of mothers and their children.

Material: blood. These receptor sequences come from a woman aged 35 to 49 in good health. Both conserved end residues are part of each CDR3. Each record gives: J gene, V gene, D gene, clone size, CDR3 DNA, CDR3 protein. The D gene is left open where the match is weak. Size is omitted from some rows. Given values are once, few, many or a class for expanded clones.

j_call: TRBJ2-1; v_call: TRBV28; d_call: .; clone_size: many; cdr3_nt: TGTGCCAGCAGTTTAGACACCGTCCAAAGACAATTCAACATCGATGAGCAGTTCTTC; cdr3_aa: CASSLDTVQRQFNIDEQFF
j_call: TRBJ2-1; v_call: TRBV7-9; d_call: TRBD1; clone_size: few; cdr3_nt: TGTGCCAGCAGCTTTACCGGGACAGACGTTTTCTCCTACAATGAGCAGTTCTTC; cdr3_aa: CASSFTGTDVFSYNEQFF
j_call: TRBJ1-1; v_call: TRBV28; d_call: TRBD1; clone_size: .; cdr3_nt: TGTGCCAGCAGGTGGAGAGGGACAGGACCTTTCATGAACACTGAAGCTTTCTTT; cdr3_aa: CASRWRGTGPFMNTEAFF
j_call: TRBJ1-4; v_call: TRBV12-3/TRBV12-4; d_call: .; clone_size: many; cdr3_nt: TGTGCCAGCAGTGCCGCTGGGGGTCAGAGCGAAAAACTGTTTTTT; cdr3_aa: CASSAAGGQSEKLFF
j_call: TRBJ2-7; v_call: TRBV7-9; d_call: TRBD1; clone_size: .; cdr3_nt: TGTGCCAGCAGTTTGGCCTGGACAGGGGCGAGTGAGCAGTACTTC; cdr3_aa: CASSLAWTGASEQYF
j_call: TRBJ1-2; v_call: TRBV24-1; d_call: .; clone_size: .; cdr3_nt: TGTGCCACCAGTGATTTGCCGGACGGTAACTATGGCTGCACCTTC; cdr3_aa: CATSDLPDGNYGCTF
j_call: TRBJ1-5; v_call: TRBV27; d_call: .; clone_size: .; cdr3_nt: TGTGCCAGCAGACTACAGGGTAATCAGCCCCAGCATTTT; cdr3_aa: CASRLQGNQPQHF
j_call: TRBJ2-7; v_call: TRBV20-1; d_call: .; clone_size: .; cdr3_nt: TGCAGTGCCTCCAGGACGGGACCCTGCGAGCAGTACTTC; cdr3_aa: CSASRTGPCEQYF
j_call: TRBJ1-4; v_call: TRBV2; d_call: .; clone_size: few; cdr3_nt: TGTGCCAGCAGTCTATACGGACAGCATAATGAAAAACTGTTTTTT; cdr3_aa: CASSLYGQHNEKLFF
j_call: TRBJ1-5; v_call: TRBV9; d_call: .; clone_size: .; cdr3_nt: TGTGCCAGCAGCCCCGGACCAGATCAGCCCCAGCATTTT; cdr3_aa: CASSPGPDQPQHF
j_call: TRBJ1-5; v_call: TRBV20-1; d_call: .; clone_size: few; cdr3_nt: TGCAGTGCTAGCGACGGGCAGCCCCAGCATTTT; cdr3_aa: CSASDGQPQHF
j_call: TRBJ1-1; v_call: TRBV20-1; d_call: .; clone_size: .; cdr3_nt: TGCAGTGCTAGAGACAGGGACACTAAGGCTTTCTTT; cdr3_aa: CSARDRDTKAFF
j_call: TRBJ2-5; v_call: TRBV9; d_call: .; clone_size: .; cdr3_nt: TGTGCCAGCAGCGTATCTGGACAGAACTACAAGCAGTACTTC; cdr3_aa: CASSVSGQNYKQYF
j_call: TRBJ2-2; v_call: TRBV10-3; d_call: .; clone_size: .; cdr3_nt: TGTGCCATTAGGAACCGGGACGCCGGGGAGCTGTTTTTT; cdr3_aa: CAIRNRDAGELFF
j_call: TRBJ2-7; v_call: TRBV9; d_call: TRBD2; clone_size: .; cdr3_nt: TGTGCCAGCAGCGTAATGAGCGGGGGGGCCTACAATGAGCAGTACTTC; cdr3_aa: CASSVMSGGAYNEQYF
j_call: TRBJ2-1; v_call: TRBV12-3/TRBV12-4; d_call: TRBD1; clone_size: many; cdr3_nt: TGTGCCAGCAGTCCGGTATCGACAGGGTATAGGGGGAATGAGCAGTTCTTC; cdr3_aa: CASSPVSTGYRGNEQFF
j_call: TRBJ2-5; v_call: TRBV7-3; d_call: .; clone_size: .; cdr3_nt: TGTGCCAGCAGCCCCCCGCCGAGCGAGACCCAGTACTTC; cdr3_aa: CASSPPPSETQYF
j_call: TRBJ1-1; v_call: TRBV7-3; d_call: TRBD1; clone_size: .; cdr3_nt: TGTGCCAGCAGCTCAGCCGGACAGGGCAAAGCTTTCTTT; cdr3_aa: CASSSAGQGKAFF
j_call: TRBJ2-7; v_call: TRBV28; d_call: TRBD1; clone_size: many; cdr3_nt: TGTGCCAGCGGGGGACAGGGGGCCGAGCAGTACTTC; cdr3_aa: CASGGQGAEQYF
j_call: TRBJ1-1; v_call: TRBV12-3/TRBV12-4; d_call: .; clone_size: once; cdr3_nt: TGTGCCAGCAGTGCCCCGGGGGACACTGAAGCTTTCTTT; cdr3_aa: CASSAPGDTEAFF
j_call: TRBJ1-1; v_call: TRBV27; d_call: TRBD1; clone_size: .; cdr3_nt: TGTGCCAGCAGTCAGCGACAGGGTAGGACTGAAGCTTTCTTT; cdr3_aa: CASSQRQGRTEAFF
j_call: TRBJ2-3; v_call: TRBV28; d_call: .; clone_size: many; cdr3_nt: TGTGCCAGCACTAACCCCAGCACAGATACGCAGTATTTT; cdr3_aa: CASTNPSTDTQYF
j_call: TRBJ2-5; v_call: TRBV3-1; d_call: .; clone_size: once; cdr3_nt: TGTGCCAGCAGCCAAGTATCAGAGACCCGGTACTTC; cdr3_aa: CASSQVSETRYF
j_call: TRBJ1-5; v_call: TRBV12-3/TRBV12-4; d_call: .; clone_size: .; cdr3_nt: TGTGCCACCCAATTGACCGGACGGGGCCTGAAGGTCAATCAGCCCCAGCATTTT; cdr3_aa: CATQLTGRGLKVNQPQHF
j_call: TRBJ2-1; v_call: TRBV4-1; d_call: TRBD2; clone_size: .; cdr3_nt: TGCGCCAGCAGCCTCGGACTAGCGGGGGGTCCGGTGGAGCAGTTCTTC; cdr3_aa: CASSLGLAGGPVEQFF
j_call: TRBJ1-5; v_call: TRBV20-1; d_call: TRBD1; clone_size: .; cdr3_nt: TGCAGTACGAAGCAGGGGGTTCATCAGCCCCAACATTTT; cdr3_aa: CSTKQGVHQPQHF
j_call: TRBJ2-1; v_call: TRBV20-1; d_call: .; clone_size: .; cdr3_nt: TGCAGTGCTAGACTAGTCAATGAGCAGTTCTTC; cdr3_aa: CSARLVNEQFF
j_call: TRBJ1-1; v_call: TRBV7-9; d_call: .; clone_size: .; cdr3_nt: TGTGCCAGCAGCATGGTACAGAGTATAGGCACTGAAGCTTTCTTT; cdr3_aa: CASSMVQSIGTEAFF
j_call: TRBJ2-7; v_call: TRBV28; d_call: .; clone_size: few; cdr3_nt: TGTGCCGGCAGAACGTGGGCAGGGGCCTGGGAGCAGTACTTC; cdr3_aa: CAGRTWAGAWEQYF